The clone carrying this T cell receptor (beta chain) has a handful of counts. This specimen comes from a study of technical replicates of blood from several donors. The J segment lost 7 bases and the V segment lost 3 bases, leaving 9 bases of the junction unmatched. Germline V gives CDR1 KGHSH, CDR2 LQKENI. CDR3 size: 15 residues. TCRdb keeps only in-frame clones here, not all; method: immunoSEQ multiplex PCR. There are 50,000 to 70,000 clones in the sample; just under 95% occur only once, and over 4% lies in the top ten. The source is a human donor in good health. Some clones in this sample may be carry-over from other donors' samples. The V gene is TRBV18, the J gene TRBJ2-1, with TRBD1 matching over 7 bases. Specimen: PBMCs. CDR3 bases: TGTGCCAGCTCACCGGGACAGAACACCTTTAATGAGCAGTTCTTC. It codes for CASSPGQNTFNEQFF.